This is a list of T cell receptor beta chains from one sample in a study of cytomegalovirus exposure and HLA in healthy donors. TCRdb's table, derived via immunoSEQ multiplex PCR, lists solely in-frame clones and lacks some. Of 100,000 to 150,000 clones detected, roughly 83% appear once; the ten largest clones hold less than 1.5%. The sequencing input was PBMCs. The source of these receptors is a girl aged 2 to 10 in good health and CMV-seronegative. The CDR3 runs from the conserved cysteine through the conserved F or W. D genes are given only for firm matches. Rows may omit the clone size; those that give it use once, few, many or a size class.

size,V,J,D,CDR3,DNA
-,TRBV15,TRBJ2-5,-,CATSRDFLGTGTQYF,TGTGCCACCAGCAGAGATTTTTTAGGGACTGGGACCCAGTACTTC
-,TRBV4-3,TRBJ2-7,-,CASSQAPEGVGGYEQYF,TGCGCCAGCAGCCAAGCCCCAGAGGGTGTGGGGGGCTACGAGCAGTACTTC
-,TRBV7-9,TRBJ1-2,-,CSSSLDVYGYTF,TGTTCCAGCAGTCTAGACGTCTATGGCTACACCTTC
once,TRBV5-4,TRBJ2-7,-,CASSLGDSTYEQYF,TGTGCCAGCAGCTTGGGGGACTCAACCTACGAGCAGTACTTC
-,TRBV6-4,TRBJ2-6,TRBD1,CASSPLTGDGANVLTF,TGTGCCAGCAGTCCTTTGACAGGGGATGGGGCCAACGTCCTGACTTTC
once,TRBV4-1,TRBJ2-5,TRBD2,CASSQDWRGGSQTQYF,TGCGCCAGCAGCCAAGATTGGCGGGGGGGATCGCAGACCCAGTACTTC
-,TRBV6-5,TRBJ2-1,TRBD2,CASRLAGGIYNEQFF,TGTGCCAGCAGGCTAGCGGGAGGGATCTACAATGAGCAGTTCTTC
-,TRBV27,TRBJ2-7,TRBD2,CASSLSSSGNAYEQYF,TGTGCCAGCAGTTTATCGTCTAGCGGTAATGCCTACGAGCAGTACTTC
-,TRBV7-9,TRBJ2-5,TRBD1,CASSLGDRVSETQYF,TGTGCCAGCAGCTTAGGGGACAGGGTTTCAGAGACCCAGTACTTC
-,TRBV5-4,TRBJ2-7,TRBD2,CASSLDLAGRMYF,TGTGCCAGCAGCTTGGATCTAGCGGGTCGGATGTACTTC
once,TRBV27,TRBJ2-7,-,CASRGHQSYEQYF,TGTGCCAGCAGGGGACACCAATCCTACGAGCAGTACTTC
-,TRBV4-1,TRBJ2-1,-,CASSQGGPKQFF,TGCGCCAGCAGCCAGGGGGGGCCAAAGCAGTTCTTC
-,TRBV7-3,TRBJ1-1,-,CASSVGENTEAFF,TGTGCCAGCAGCGTCGGGGAGAACACTGAAGCTTTCTTT
-,TRBV29-1,TRBJ1-2,-,CSVEEGAWYGYTF,TGCAGCGTTGAAGAGGGGGCCTGGTATGGCTACACCTTC
-,TRBV7-6,TRBJ2-1,TRBD2,CASSLAAGGTEQFF,TGTGCCAGCAGCTTAGCAGCGGGAGGGACTGAGCAGTTCTTC
few,TRBV27,TRBJ2-7,TRBD1,CASSLTGKEQYF,TGTGCCAGCAGTTTGACAGGGAAAGAGCAGTACTTC
-,TRBV6-5,TRBJ2-1,-,CASSYDWRGDEQFF,TGTGCCAGCAGTTACGATTGGCGGGGAGACGAGCAGTTCTTC
-,TRBV19,TRBJ1-2,-,CASSRTETSYGYTF,TGTGCCAGTAGTCGGACAGAAACGTCCTATGGCTACACCTTC
-,TRBV5-1,TRBJ1-1,TRBD1,CASSLFARTGDTEAFF,TGCGCCAGCAGCTTGTTTGCTAGGACAGGGGACACTGAAGCTTTCTTT
once,TRBV6-1,TRBJ1-1,-,CASSEARRGGDTEAFF,TGTGCCAGCAGTGAAGCGCGGCGGGGGGGGGACACTGAAGCTTTCTTT
-,TRBV2,TRBJ2-3,-,CASSDFPEAQYF,TGTGCCAGCAGTGACTTCCCAGAGGCGCAGTATTTT
-,TRBV6-5,TRBJ2-1,-,CASSPGVADNEQFF,TGTGCCAGCAGCCCCGGGGTAGCGGACAATGAGCAGTTCTTC
once,TRBV18,TRBJ2-1,TRBD2,CASSQKLGLAGRNEQFF,TGTGCCAGCTCACAAAAGCTTGGACTAGCGGGAAGGAATGAGCAGTTCTTC
once,TRBV6-6,TRBJ2-7,-,CASSYAGQHYEQYF,TGTGCCAGCAGTTATGCCGGACAGCACTACGAGCAGTACTTC
-,TRBV5-1,TRBJ2-7,TRBD1,CASSLAPTGEEQYF,TGCGCCAGCAGCTTGGCTCCTACAGGGGAAGAGCAGTACTTC
-,TRBV29-1,TRBJ1-1,TRBD1,CSMTGSINTEAFF,TGCAGCATGACAGGGTCTATAAACACTGAAGCTTTCTTT
-,TRBV28,TRBJ1-1,-,CASSFVGRNTEAFF,TGTGCCAGCAGTTTTGTAGGGAGGAACACTGAAGCTTTCTTT
-,TRBV5-1,TRBJ2-1,-,CASSLGQEFNEQFF,TGCGCCAGCAGCTTGGGACAGGAATTCAATGAGCAGTTCTTC
-,TRBV7-9,TRBJ2-1,TRBD2,CASSFFRTSGLSYNEQFF,TGTGCCAGCAGCTTCTTTAGGACTAGCGGCCTCTCCTACAATGAGCAGTTCTTC
-,TRBV18,TRBJ2-3,TRBD2,CASSPTSPTDTQYF,TGTGCCAGCTCACCGACTAGCCCCACAGATACGCAGTATTTT
-,TRBV2,TRBJ1-1,-,CASTMGGGTEAFF,TGTGCCAGCACTATGGGGGGAGGGACTGAAGCTTTCTTT
-,TRBV7-8,TRBJ2-1,TRBD2,CASSLEAGGLLEQFF,TGTGCCAGCAGCTTAGAAGCGGGAGGGCTCCTTGAGCAGTTCTTC
-,TRBV4-1,TRBJ1-1,-,CASSPGGGTTEAFF,TGCGCCAGCAGCCCTGGAGGAGGTACCACTGAAGCTTTCTTT
few,TRBV4-1,TRBJ2-6,-,CASSQGAGSSGANVLTF,TGCGCCAGCAGCCAAGGGGCAGGAAGCTCTGGGGCCAACGTCCTGACTTTC
few,TRBV7-9,TRBJ1-2,-,CASSRDSIYGYTF,TGTGCCAGCAGCAGAGACTCCATCTATGGCTACACCTTC
-,TRBV19,TRBJ2-4,-,CASSIRAVGSVIQYF,TGTGCCAGTAGTATTCGGGCGGTAGGGAGTGTCATTCAGTACTTC